This TCR beta chain appears in the sequencing data of a study of blood T cell repertoires in COVID-19. Turning to the study itself: Samples representing acute and convalescent COVID-19 were sourced from the United States, Italy and Spain.

How the authors handled the data: Reference gene primer amplification gave nucleated cell count estimates. Clones were sequenced by immunoSEQ multiplex PCR, and TCRdb holds only the in-frame ones, with some missing. The V and J calls and the clone size are those of that table, but D and trimming were determined from the DNA. The data show 15,000 to 16,000 clones, with approximately 85% seen just once and under 45% held by the top ten. This CDR3 contains 12 residues. In germline, CDR1 is SGHVS, CDR2 FQNEAQ. Trimming stripped 8 bases from V and 7 bases from J, with 14 bases between. The sequencing input was peripheral blood. The source of this sequence is a man between 65 and 79 years old in a cohort sampled during active COVID-19. The rearrangement uses TRBV7-8 and TRBJ2-5, with D possibly being TRBD1 (5 bases). The CDR3 DNA reads TGTGCCAGCGCGAGGTCCCAGGGGACCCAGTACTTC. This sequence encodes CASARSQGTQYF.